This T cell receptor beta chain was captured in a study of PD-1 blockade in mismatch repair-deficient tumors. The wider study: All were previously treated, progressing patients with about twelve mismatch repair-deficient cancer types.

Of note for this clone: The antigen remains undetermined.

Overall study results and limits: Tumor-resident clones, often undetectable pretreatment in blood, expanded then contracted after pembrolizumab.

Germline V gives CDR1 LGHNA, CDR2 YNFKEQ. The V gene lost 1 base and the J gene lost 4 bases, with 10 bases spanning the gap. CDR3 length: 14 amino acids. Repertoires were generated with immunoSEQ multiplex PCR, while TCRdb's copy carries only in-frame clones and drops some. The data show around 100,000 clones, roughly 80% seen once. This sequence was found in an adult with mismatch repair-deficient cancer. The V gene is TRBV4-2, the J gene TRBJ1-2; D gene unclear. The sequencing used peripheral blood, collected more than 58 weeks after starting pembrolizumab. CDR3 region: CASSQGTTGYGYTF. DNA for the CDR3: TGTGCCAGCAGCCAAGGGACTACGGGCTATGGCTACACCTTC.